This T cell receptor (beta chain) derives from a study of OX40 agonist ivuxolimab in advanced cancers. Study-wide background: Cancers in dose escalation were hepatocellular, melanoma, renal cell and head and neck.

The V gene's germline CDR1 is SEHNR and CDR2 FQNEAQ (reference sequence). V gave up 5 bases and J gave up 2 bases, with 19 bases separating them. The CDR3 has 17 residues. The study, taken as a whole, reports: Within 6 weeks, CD4+ and CD8+ blood T cells expanded clonally at 0.1 to 3.0 mg/kg. Expanded clones tended on average to be more numerous among CD8+ T cells than CD4+.

Of note for this clone: Its target is not known.

Assay: immunoSEQ multiplex PCR; the TCRdb copy retains only in-frame clones and omits some. The data show 45,000 to 65,000 clones, 80% to 90% seen once. The source is an adult with an advanced solid tumor such as melanoma, head and neck, liver or kidney cancer. The specimen was CD4+ or CD8+ T cells sorted from blood, collected in a trial of the OX40 agonist ivuxolimab. The chain has TRBV7-9 and TRBJ1-5; the D gene is possibly TRBD1 (5 bases). CDR3: CASSRDRRIDGNQPQHF. The CDR3 DNA reads TGTGCCAGCAGCCGGGACCGCCGAATAGATGGCAATCAGCCCCAGCATTTT.